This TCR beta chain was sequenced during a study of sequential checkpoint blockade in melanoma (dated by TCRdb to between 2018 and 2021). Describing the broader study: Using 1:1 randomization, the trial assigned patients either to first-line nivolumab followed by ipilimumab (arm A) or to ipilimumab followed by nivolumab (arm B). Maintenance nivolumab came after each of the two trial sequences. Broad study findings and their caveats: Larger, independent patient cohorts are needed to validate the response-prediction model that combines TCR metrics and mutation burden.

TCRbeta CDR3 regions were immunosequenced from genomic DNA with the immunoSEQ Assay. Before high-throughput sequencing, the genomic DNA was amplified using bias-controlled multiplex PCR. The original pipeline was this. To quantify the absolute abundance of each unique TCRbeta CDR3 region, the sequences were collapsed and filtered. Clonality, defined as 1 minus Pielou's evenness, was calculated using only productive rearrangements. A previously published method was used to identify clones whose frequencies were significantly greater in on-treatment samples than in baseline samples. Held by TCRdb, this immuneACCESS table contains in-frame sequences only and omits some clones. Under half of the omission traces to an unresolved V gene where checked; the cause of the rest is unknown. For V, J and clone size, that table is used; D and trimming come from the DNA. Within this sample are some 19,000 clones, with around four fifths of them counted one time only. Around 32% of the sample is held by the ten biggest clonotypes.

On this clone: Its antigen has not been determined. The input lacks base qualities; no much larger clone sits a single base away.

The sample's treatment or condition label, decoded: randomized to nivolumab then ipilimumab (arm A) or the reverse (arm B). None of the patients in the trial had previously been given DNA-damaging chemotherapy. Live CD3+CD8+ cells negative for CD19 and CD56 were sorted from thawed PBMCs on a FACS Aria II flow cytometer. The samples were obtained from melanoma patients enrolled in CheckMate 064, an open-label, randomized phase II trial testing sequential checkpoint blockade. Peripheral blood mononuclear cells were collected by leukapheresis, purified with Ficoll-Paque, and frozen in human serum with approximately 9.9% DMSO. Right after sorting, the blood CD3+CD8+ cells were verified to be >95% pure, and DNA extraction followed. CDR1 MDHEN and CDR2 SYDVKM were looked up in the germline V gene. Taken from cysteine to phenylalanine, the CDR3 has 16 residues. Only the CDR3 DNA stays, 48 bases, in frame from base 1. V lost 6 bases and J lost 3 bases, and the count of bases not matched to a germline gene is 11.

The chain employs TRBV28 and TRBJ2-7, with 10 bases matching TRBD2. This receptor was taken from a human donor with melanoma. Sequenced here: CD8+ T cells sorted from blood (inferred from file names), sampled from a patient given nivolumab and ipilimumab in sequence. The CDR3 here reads CASSVVGTSALYEQYF. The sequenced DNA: TGTGCCAGCAGCGTAGTTGGGACTAGCGCTCTCTACGAGCAGTACTTC.